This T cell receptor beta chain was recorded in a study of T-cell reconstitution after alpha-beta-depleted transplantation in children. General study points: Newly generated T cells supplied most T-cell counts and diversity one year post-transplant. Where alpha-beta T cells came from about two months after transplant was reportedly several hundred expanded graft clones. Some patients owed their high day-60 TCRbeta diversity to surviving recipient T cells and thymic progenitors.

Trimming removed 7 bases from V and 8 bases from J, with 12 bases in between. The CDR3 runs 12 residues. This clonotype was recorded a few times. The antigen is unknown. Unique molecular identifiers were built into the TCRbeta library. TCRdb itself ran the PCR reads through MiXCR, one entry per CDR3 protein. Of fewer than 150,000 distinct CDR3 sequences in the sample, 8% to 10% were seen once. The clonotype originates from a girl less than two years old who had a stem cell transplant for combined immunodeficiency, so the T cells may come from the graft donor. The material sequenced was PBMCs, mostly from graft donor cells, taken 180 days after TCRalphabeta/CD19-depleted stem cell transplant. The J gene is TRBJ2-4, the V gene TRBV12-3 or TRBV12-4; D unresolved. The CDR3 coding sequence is TGTGCCAGCACCTTAAATTCTGACATTCAGTACTTC. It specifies CASTLNSDIQYF.